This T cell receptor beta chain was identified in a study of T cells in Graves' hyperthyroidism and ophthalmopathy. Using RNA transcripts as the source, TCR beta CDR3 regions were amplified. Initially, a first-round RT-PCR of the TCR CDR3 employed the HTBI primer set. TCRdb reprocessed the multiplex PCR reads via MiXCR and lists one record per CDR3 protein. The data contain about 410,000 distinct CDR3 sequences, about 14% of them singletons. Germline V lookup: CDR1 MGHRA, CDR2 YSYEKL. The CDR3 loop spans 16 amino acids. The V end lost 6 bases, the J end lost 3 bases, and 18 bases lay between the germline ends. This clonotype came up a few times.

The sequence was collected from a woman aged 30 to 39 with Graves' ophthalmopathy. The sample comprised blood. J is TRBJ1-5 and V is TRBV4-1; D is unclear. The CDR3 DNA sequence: TGCGCCAGCAGTCTCCATCTGAGGGCTTTCAATCAGCCCCAGCATTTT. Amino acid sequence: CASSLHLRAFNQPQHF.